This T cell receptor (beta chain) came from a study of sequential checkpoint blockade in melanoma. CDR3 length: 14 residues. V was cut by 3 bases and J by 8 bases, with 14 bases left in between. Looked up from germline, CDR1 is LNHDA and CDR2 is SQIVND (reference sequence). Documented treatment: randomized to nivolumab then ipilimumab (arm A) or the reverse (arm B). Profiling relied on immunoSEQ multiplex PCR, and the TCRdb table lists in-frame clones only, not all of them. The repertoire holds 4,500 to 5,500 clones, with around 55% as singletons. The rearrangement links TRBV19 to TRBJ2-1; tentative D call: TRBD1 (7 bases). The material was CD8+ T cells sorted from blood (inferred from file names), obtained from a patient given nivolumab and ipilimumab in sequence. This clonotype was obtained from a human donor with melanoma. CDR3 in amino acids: CASSIVGGGDEQFF. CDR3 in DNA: TGTGCCAGTAGTATTGTAGGAGGGGGCGATGAGCAGTTCTTC.